The clone carrying this T cell receptor beta chain appeared a few times. Its antigen is as yet unknown. The source of the sample is a study of T-cell reconstitution after alpha-beta-depleted transplantation in children. Findings and caveats of the study: In patients about two months after transplant, alpha-beta T cells reportedly arose from several hundred expanded graft clones. Once a year had passed after transplant, T-cell counts and diversity came mostly from newly produced T cells.

Unique molecular identifiers were incorporated when the TCRbeta library was constructed. TCRdb processed the PCR reads anew with MiXCR; each CDR3 protein has one entry. The sample includes hundreds of thousands of distinct CDR3 sequences, under 20% of them seen just once. This CDR3 has 15 residues. Germline CDR1 is SGHAT and CDR2 is FQDESV (reference sequence). Unmatched junction bases numbered 11, after V lost 5 bases and J lost 4 bases. The TCR originated in a male patient aged 2 to 10 who had a stem cell transplant for acute lymphoblastic leukemia, so the T cells may come from the graft donor. The J gene is TRBJ2-7, the V gene TRBV11-1, with TRBD1 matching over 7 bases. The sample consisted of PBMCs, mostly from graft donor cells, taken 360 days after TCRalphabeta/CD19-depleted stem cell transplant. The CDR3 loop reads CASSISRDRGYEQYF. As DNA, the CDR3 is TGTGCCAGCAGCATATCCCGGGACAGAGGATACGAGCAGTACTTC.